This T cell receptor beta chain was profiled in a study of T cell responses to AZD1222 COVID-19 vaccine. This clone was seen more than once but under ten times. Its antigen is as yet unknown. Study-level points and caveats: Unmutated regions of variants are reportedly targeted by nearly half of spike-specific TCRs. Vaccination with two AZD1222 doses was followed by a rise in Spike-specific TCR breadth and depth. Repertoire collection took place solely once the T cell response had peaked.

Data came from immunoSEQ multiplex PCR; TCRdb stores just in-frame clones and leaves some out. The top ten hold about 20% of the sample, which has 50,000 to 70,000 clones, about 85% seen once. The sequenced sample was peripheral blood, obtained on day 0 of MenACWY control vaccination. The origin of this receptor is an adult in good health.

CDR3 residues: CASSPAGTSTDTQYF. CDR3 DNA sequence: TGTGCCAGCAGCCCCGCGGGGACGAGCACAGATACGCAGTATTTT. The rearrangement uses TRBV28 and TRBJ2-3, with D perhaps matching TRBD2 (6 bases). The CDR3 has 15 amino acids. The germline V and J ends were trimmed by 6 bases and 0 bases, with 13 bases remaining between them. Germline V CDR1 and CDR2: MDHEN, SYDVKM.